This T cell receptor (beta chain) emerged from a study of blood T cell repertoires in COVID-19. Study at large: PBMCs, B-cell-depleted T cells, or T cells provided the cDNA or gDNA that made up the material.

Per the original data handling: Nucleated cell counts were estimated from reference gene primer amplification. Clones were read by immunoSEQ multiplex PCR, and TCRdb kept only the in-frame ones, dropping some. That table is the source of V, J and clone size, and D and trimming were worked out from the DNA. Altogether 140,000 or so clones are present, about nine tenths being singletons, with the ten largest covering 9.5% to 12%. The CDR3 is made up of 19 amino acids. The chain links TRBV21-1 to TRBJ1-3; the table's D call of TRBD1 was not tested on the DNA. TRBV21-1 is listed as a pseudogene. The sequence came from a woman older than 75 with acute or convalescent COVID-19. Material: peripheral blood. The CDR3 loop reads CASSNRDRGLSGSGNTIYF. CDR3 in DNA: TGTGCCAGCAGCAACCGGGACAGGGGTCTATCCGGCTCTGGAAACACCATATATTTT.